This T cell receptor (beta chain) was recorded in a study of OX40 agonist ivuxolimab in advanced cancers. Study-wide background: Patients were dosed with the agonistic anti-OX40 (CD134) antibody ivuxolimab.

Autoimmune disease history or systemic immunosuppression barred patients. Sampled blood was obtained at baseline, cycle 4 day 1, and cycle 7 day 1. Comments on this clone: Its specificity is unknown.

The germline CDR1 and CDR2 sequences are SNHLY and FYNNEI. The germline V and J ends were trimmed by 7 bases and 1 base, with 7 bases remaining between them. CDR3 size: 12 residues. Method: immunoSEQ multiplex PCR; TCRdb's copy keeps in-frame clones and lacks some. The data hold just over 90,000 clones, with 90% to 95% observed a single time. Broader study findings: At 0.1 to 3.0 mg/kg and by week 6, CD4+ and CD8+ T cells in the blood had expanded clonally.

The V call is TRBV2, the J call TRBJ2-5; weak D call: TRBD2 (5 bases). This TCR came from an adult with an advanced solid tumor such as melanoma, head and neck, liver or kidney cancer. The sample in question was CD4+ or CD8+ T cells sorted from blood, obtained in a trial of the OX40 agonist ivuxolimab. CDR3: CASNEGQETQYF. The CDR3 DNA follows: TGTGCCAGCAATGAGGGCCAAGAGACCCAGTACTTC.